This is a list of T cell receptor beta chains from one sample in a study of graft-versus-host responses after intestinal transplantation. TCRdb's table, derived via immunoSEQ multiplex PCR, lists solely in-frame clones and lacks some. The table records around 40,000 clones, roughly 96% of them present only once. The antigens these receptors bind are not known. This sample comprised unstimulated CD8+ T cells sorted from spleen or lymph node cells, obtained before transplant. The receptors originated from a human donor who was the organ donor for an intestinal transplant. Both conserved end residues are part of each CDR3. The order of the fields is J gene, D gene, clone size, V gene, CDR3 protein, CDR3 DNA. D genes are given only for firm matches. Clone size is stated in some rows and not others, as once, few, many or a class when expanded.

>TRBJ2-1|TRBD2|.|TRBV11-3
CASSFTAGGLDEQFF
TGTGCCAGCAGCTTTACTGCGGGGGGCCTGGATGAGCAGTTCTTC
>TRBJ2-7|.|.|TRBV21-1
CASSYEQYF
TGTGCCAGCAGCTACGAGCAGTACTTC
>TRBJ2-3|TRBD1|.|TRBV6-6
CASSRSGTGRDF
TGTGCCAGCAGTAGATCCGGGACAGGGCGGGATTTT
>TRBJ2-7|.|.|TRBV27
CASSPSGPQDYEQYF
TGTGCCAGCAGCCCGTCAGGGCCCCAGGATTACGAGCAGTACTTC
>TRBJ2-7|.|.|TRBV30
CAWSVSLGYEQYF
TGTGCCTGGAGTGTAAGCCTAGGCTACGAGCAGTACTTC
>TRBJ1-5|.|.|TRBV9
CASGRGANQPQHF
TGTGCCAGCGGAAGGGGAGCCAATCAGCCCCAGCATTTT
>TRBJ2-1|TRBD1|.|TRBV5-4
CASSLTDRAIDEQFF
TGTGCCAGCAGCTTGACGGACAGGGCGATCGATGAGCAGTTCTTC
>TRBJ2-2|.|.|TRBV21-1
CASSPKGDGELFF
TGTGCCAGCAGCCCCAAAGGGGACGGGGAGCTGTTTTTT
>TRBJ2-7|.|.|TRBV27
CASSPILNRAEQYF
TGTGCCAGCAGTCCTATTTTGAACAGGGCCGAGCAGTACTTC
>TRBJ1-6|.|.|TRBV27
CASSLLIWGRPNSPLHF
TGTGCCAGCAGTTTATTGATCTGGGGGCGGCCCAATTCACCCCTCCACTTT
>TRBJ2-7|.|once|TRBV6-5
CASAVAEQYF
TGTGCCAGCGCGGTGGCTGAGCAGTACTTC
>TRBJ2-3|TRBD2|.|TRBV5-6
CASSLASSGGAGTDTQYF
TGTGCCAGCAGCTTGGCGTCTAGCGGGGGGGCTGGGACAGATACGCAGTATTTT
>TRBJ2-2|TRBD2|.|TRBV5-4
CASIDSGGVNTGELFF
TGTGCCAGCATTGATAGCGGGGGTGTAAACACCGGGGAGCTGTTTTTT
>TRBJ1-5|.|.|TRBV10-2
CASTGGGPQHF
TGCGCCAGCACTGGGGGGGGACCCCAGCATTTT
>TRBJ1-1|.|.|TRBV19
CASSTVGEAFF
TGTGCCAGTAGTACGGTGGGTGAAGCTTTCTTT
>TRBJ2-1|TRBD2|.|TRBV11-2
CASSTHPTSGGRYNEQFF
TGTGCCAGCAGCACACACCCGACTAGCGGGGGACGGTACAATGAGCAGTTCTTC
>TRBJ1-1|.|.|TRBV6-4
CASSHLVFPEAFF
TGTGCCAGCAGTCACCTAGTGTTTCCTGAAGCTTTCTTT
>TRBJ1-2|.|.|TRBV27
CASSLGQGLRRGYTF
TGTGCCAGCAGTTTGGGGCAGGGGCTCCGTCGGGGCTACACCTTC
>TRBJ2-1|TRBD2|.|TRBV9
CASSLAGGYEQFF
TGTGCCAGCAGCTTAGCGGGGGGGTATGAGCAGTTCTTC
>TRBJ2-6|TRBD2|.|TRBV7-2
CASSLSPSGGSGANVLTF
TGTGCCAGCAGCTTAAGCCCTAGCGGGGGCTCTGGGGCCAACGTCCTGACTTTC
>TRBJ2-7|.|once|TRBV7-8
CASSSGQHYEQYF
TGTGCCAGCAGCTCTGGACAGCACTACGAGCAGTACTTC
>TRBJ2-2|.|.|TRBV7-3
CASSLTGGTGELFF
TGTGCCAGCAGCTTAACAGGGGGCACCGGGGAGCTGTTTTTT
>TRBJ1-5|.|.|TRBV7-6
CASSLGGNLQPQHF
TGTGCCAGCAGCTTAGGAGGAAACCTTCAGCCCCAGCATTTT
>TRBJ2-3|TRBD1|.|TRBV5-4
CASSLLTGGSTDTQYF
TGTGCCAGCAGCTTGCTGACAGGGGGTAGCACAGATACGCAGTATTTT
>TRBJ2-7|.|.|TRBV29-1
CSVDSPDGYEQYF
TGCAGCGTTGATAGCCCGGACGGGTACGAGCAGTACTTC
>TRBJ1-1|.|.|TRBV19
CASKLGHGDTEAFF
TGTGCCAGTAAATTGGGACATGGAGACACTGAAGCTTTCTTT
>TRBJ2-3|TRBD1|.|TRBV5-4
CASSFHTGVDTQYF
TGTGCCAGCAGCTTTCACACAGGGGTGGATACGCAGTATTTT
>TRBJ1-1|.|.|TRBV9
CASSVGGDTEAFF
TGTGCCAGCAGCGTAGGGGGGGACACTGAAGCTTTCTTT
>TRBJ1-6|TRBD1|.|TRBV27
CASRGWTGGYNSPLHF
TGTGCCAGCCGAGGATGGACAGGGGGATATAATTCACCCCTCCACTTT
>TRBJ2-1|.|.|TRBV5-4
CASSSVTYNEQFF
TGTGCCAGCAGCTCTGTGACCTACAATGAGCAGTTCTTC
>TRBJ2-7|TRBD2|.|TRBV5-6
CASSSADRGLAVPYEQYF
TGTGCCAGCAGCTCAGCCGACCGCGGACTAGCGGTCCCCTACGAGCAGTACTTC
>TRBJ2-5|.|.|TRBV7-6
CASSLATEETQYF
TGTGCCAGCAGCTTAGCGACAGAAGAGACCCAGTACTTC
>TRBJ1-2|.|.|TRBV7-2
CASSLAGEGVFNYGYTF
TGTGCCAGCAGCTTAGCTGGGGAAGGGGTCTTTAACTATGGCTACACCTTC
>TRBJ2-3|TRBD2|.|TRBV4-2
CASSPGTSGGPSTDTQYF
TGTGCCAGCAGCCCCGGGACTAGCGGGGGTCCCAGCACAGATACGCAGTATTTT
>TRBJ2-7|TRBD1|.|TRBV4-1
CASSQVGQGSRFEQYF
TGCGCCAGCAGCCAGGTAGGACAGGGATCCCGTTTCGAGCAGTACTTC
>TRBJ1-4|.|.|TRBV4-3
CASSQDRLELEKLFF
TGCGCCAGCAGCCAAGATCGGCTCGAACTTGAAAAACTGTTTTTT
>TRBJ2-1|.|.|TRBV4-1
CASSPAGYNEQFF
TGCGCCAGCAGCCCGGCGGGGTACAATGAGCAGTTCTTC
>TRBJ1-2|.|.|TRBV19
CASSHRVTSYGYTF
TGTGCCAGTAGTCACAGGGTGACTAGCTATGGCTACACCTTC
>TRBJ2-7|.|.|TRBV6-6
CASSLRVGLGVHEQYF
TGTGCCAGCAGTCTACGGGTGGGGTTGGGGGTACACGAGCAGTACTTC
>TRBJ2-2|.|.|TRBV27
CASSLWDTGELFF
TGTGCCAGCAGTTTATGGGACACCGGGGAGCTGTTTTTT
>TRBJ2-2|TRBD2|.|TRBV11-2
CASSLVALAGGPWTGELFF
TGTGCCAGCAGCCTAGTAGCACTAGCGGGGGGGCCTTGGACCGGGGAGCTGTTTTTT
>TRBJ2-4|TRBD1|.|TRBV19
CASSTWDSRNIQYF
TGTGCCAGTAGTACCTGGGACAGCAGAAACATTCAGTACTTC
>TRBJ1-5|.|.|TRBV27
CASSLSAGNQPQHF
TGTGCCAGCAGTTTATCCGCAGGAAATCAGCCCCAGCATTTT
>TRBJ2-7|TRBD1|.|TRBV7-9
CASSGTGGYEQYF
TGTGCCAGCAGCGGGACAGGGGGCTACGAGCAGTACTTC
>TRBJ2-5|TRBD1|.|TRBV28
CASSARRQGGIEETQYF
TGTGCCAGCAGTGCCAGAAGACAGGGGGGAATCGAAGAGACCCAGTACTTC
>TRBJ1-6|.|.|TRBV2
CASSEWWLIRPNSPLHF
TGTGCCAGCAGTGAATGGTGGCTCATCAGGCCTAATTCACCCCTCCACTTT
>TRBJ2-7|.|.|TRBV9
CASSVGDGYEQYF
TGTGCCAGCAGCGTAGGGGACGGCTACGAGCAGTACTTC
>TRBJ1-2|TRBD1|.|TRBV7-9
CASSFFGTGDVNNYGYTF
TGTGCCAGCAGCTTCTTTGGGACAGGCGACGTAAATAACTATGGCTACACCTTC
>TRBJ1-2|TRBD1|.|TRBV9
CASSVEARGLPIDGYGYTF
TGTGCCAGCAGCGTAGAGGCCAGGGGGCTCCCGATAGACGGCTATGGCTACACCTTC
>TRBJ1-6|.|.|TRBV19
CASLLDSPLHF
TGTGCCAGTTTACTTGATTCACCCCTCCACTTT